This TCR beta chain was sequenced in a study of beta chain features in type 1 diabetes (dated by TCRdb to the late 2010s). A note on the overall study: Mean age, gender distribution, total cell number and subset yield did not differ between patients and healthy donors. In the study, TCRB repertoires of sorted circulating CD4+ T cell subsets from recently diagnosed type 1 diabetes patients were compared with those of matched healthy donors. A total of approximately 100,000,000 sorted cells were examined across all samples, and the number of cells per subset was strongly correlated with RNA yield. Naive and central memory subsets were obtained from all 30 or so donors, but regulatory and stem cell-like memory subsets were isolated from only 8 patients and about eight healthy donors.

Each donor gave one peripheral blood draw, averaging roughly 120 mL, which was collected into heparinised tubes. Using a panel that included CD45RO, CCR7, CD25, CD127, CD95 and CD27, naive, central memory, regulatory and stem cell-like memory CD4+ T cells were sorted on a BD FACSAria II. Purity was above 98% for every sorted population. PBMCs were separated immediately by Lymphoprep density gradient centrifugation and were stained directly, without being cultured. Samples were stained and sorted in pairs, with one healthy donor and one patient per experiment, so that batch effects were minimized. Results and caveats for the whole study, not just this receptor: HLA sub-analyses involved small numbers of individuals, so any influence of HLA type on TCRB rearrangement remained unresolved. Shorter templates might be favored by PCR, yet because patient and control samples were amplified and corrected together, any such skew would affect both groups equally. Naive, central memory and regulatory TCRB repertoires appeared more similar among patients than among healthy donors. At VDJ recombination sites, patients with type 1 diabetes made fewer insertions and deleted more nucleotides, a pattern implying thymic rearrangement abnormalities. Sequencing cDNA rather than genomic DNA could over-represent highly expressing activated cells, although activation and CD3 levels did not differ between groups. Type 1 diabetes patients showed a moderate but significant shortening of TCRB CDR3 length in all four CD4+ subsets.

Trimming takes 4 bases off V and 2 bases off J; junction bases not matched to a gene: 7. Via the germline V gene, CDR1 is SGHRS and CDR2 YFSETQ. The CDR3, from cysteine to phenylalanine, totals 15 residues. Only CDR3 DNA remains: 45 bases, in frame from the first base. The High Capacity cDNA Reverse Transcription Kit was used to reverse transcribe all of the isolated RNA, meaning that expressed TCRB transcripts were what got sequenced. For stem cell-like memory T cell samples, survey-depth immunoSEQ sequencing was used, averaging about 1.01 million total reads per sample. Sorted cells were lysed in RLT buffer and RNA was extracted with DNase-treated RNeasy Micro or Mini kits, depending on cell number. Each cell subset was processed on its own to prevent cross-contamination, while patient and healthy donor samples were processed together. The immunoSEQ multiplex PCR was used to amplify TCRB sequences from cDNA, yielding 87-bp fragments that span the CDR3 region. Sequencing of the amplicons was done on the Illumina HiSeq platform. Concerning the study's data processing: PCR bias was computationally corrected using synthetic template baselines, reads within Hamming distance 2 were collapsed, and singletons that could not be merged were discarded. Reads were aligned against IMGT to assign V, D and J genes, CDR3 length and insertions or deletions at six rearrangement sites. Within each subset, clonotype counts were normalized to the number of sorted cells before true diversity and Gini coefficients were calculated with the tcR R package. Repertoire sharing was quantified using the overlap coefficient calculated on TCRB nucleotide sequences. This is the immuneACCESS table as TCRdb keeps it, with only in-frame sequences that have V and J called. A part of the clones is gone; compared with another copy, unresolved V genes explain less than half, and the rest is unexplained. V and J calls and clone size follow that table, whereas D and trimming were derived from the DNA. The sample includes 90,000 to 110,000 clones, with 30% to 40% observed a single time. In total, the top ten clones hold about 0.07% of the sample.

This clone was recorded only once. Its antigen is currently not known. Base-call qualities are not available, and no considerably larger clone is one nucleotide away. The V gene is TRBV5-1 and the J gene is TRBJ2-7, and TRBD2 aligns with 9 junction nucleotides. The sequenced sample was stem cell memory CD4+ T cells from blood. The cell subset or site label of this sample denotes: stem cell-like memory CD4+ T cells. The source of this sequence is a woman aged 18 to 35 in good health. The DNA sequence is TGCGCCAGCAGCCCCCCTGGCGGGAGGGCCTACGAGCAGTACTTC. Translated, it gives CASSPPGGRAYEQYF.